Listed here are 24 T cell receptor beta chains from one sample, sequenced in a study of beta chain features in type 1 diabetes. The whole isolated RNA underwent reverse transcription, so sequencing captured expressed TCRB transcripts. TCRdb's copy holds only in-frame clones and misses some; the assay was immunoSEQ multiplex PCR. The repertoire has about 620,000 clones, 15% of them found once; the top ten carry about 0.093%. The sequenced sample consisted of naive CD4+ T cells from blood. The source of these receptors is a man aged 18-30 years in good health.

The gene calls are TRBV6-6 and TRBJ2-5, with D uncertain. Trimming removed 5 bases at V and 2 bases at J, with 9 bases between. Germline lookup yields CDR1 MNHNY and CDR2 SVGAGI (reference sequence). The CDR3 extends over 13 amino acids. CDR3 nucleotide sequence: TGTGCCAGCAGTAGAGCGTATCAAGAGACCCAGTACTTC. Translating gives CASSRAYQETQYF.

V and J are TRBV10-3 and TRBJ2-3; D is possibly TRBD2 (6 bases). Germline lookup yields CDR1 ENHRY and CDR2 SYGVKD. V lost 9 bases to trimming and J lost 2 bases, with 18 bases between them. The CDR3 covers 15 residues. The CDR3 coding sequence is TGTGCCATTACGATTAGCGGCAGTCCCACAGATACGCAGTATTTT. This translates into CAITISGSPTDTQYF.

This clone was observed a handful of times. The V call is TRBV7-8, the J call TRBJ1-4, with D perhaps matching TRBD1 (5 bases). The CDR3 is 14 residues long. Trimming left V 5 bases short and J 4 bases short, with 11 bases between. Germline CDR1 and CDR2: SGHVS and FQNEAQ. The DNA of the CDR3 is TGTGCCAGCAGCCTAAGGGGTTTTAATGAAAAACTGTTTTTT. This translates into CASSLRGFNEKLFF.

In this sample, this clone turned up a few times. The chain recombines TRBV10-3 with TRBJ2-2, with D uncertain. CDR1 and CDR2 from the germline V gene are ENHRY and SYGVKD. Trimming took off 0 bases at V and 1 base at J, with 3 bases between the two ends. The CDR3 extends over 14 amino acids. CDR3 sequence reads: CAISESWNTGELFF. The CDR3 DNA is TGTGCCATCAGTGAGTCGTGGAACACCGGGGAGCTGTTTTTT.

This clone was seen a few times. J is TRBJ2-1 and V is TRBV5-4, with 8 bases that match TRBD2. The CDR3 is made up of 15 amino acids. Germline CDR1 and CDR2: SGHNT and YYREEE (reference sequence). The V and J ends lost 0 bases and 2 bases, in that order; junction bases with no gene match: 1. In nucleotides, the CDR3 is TGTGCCAGCAGCTTGGGGCGGGGGGCCTACAATGAGCAGTTCTTC. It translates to CASSLGRGAYNEQFF.

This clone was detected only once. CDR3 coding DNA: TGTGCCAGCAGTTTTCCCTACGCAATGGAGCTTCGTGACTACGAGCAGTACTTC. The encoded protein is CASSFPYAMELRDYEQYF. The gene calls are TRBV27 and TRBJ2-7; D gene ambiguous. V lost 3 bases and J 3 bases, leaving 24 bases between the germline ends. Germline V gene lookup returns CDR1 MNHEY and CDR2 SMNVEV (reference sequence). There are 18 residues in the CDR3.

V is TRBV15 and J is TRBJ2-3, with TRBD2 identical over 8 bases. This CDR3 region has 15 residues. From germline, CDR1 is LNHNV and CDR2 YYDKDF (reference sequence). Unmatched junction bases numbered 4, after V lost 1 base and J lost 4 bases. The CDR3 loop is CATSRAGGAADTQYF. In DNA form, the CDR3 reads TGTGCCACCAGCAGAGCCGGGGGGGCTGCAGATACGCAGTATTTT.

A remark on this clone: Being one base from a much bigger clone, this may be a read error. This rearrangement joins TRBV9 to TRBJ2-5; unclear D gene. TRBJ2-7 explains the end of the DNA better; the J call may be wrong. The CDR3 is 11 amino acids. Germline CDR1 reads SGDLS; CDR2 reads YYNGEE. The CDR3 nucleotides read TGTGCCAGCAGCGTAGGCTACGAGCAGTACTTC. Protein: CASSVGYEQYF.

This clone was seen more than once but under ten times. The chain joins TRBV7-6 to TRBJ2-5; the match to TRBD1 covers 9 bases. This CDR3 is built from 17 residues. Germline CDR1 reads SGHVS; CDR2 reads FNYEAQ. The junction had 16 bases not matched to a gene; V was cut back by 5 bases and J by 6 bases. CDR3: CASSRGQGWDVGKTQYF. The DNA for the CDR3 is TGTGCCAGCAGCCGAGGACAGGGGTGGGATGTTGGGAAGACCCAGTACTTC.

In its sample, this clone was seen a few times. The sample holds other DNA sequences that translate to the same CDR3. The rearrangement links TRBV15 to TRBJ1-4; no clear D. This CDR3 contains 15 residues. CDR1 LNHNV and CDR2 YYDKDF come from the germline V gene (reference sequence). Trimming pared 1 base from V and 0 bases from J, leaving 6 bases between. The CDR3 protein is CATSRGGATNEKLFF. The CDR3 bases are TGTGCCACCAGCAGAGGCGGGGCAACTAATGAAAAACTGTTTTTT.

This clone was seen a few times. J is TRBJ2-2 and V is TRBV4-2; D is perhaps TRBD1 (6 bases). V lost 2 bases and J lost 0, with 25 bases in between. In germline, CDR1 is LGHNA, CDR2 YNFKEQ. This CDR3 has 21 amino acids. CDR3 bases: TGTGCCAGCAGCCAACTACTTTGGGTGACAGGCCGTCAGCCGAACACCGGGGAGCTGTTTTTT. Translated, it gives CASSQLLWVTGRQPNTGELFF.

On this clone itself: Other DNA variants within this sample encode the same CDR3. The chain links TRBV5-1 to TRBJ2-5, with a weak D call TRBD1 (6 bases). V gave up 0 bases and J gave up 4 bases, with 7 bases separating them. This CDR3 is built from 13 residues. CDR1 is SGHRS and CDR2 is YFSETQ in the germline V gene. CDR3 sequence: CASSLVGAETQYF. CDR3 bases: TGCGCCAGCAGCTTGGTGGGGGCAGAGACCCAGTACTTC.

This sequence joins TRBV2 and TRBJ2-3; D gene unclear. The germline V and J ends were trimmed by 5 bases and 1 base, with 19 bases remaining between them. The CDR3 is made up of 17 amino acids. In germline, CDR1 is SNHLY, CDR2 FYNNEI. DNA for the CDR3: TGTGCCAGCAGTTCAAAATTCGTGGCCAATGGCACAGATACGCAGTATTTT. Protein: CASSSKFVANGTDTQYF.

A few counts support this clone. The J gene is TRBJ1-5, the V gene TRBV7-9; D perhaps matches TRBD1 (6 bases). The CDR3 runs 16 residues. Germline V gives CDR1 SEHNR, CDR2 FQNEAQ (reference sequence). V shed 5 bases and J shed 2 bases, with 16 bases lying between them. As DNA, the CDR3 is TGTGCCAGCAGCCCCCCAGGGGTATTCGGCAATCAGCCCCAGCATTTT. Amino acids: CASSPPGVFGNQPQHF.

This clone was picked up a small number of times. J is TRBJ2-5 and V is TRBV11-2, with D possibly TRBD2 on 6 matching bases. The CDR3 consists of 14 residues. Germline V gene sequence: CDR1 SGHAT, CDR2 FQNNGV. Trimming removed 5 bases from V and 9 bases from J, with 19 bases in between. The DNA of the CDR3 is TGTGCCAGCAGCGAGGACTTTCGGGAGTGGGCCCAGTACTTC. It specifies CASSEDFREWAQYF. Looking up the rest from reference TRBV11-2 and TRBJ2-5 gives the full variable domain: EAGVAQSPRYKIIEKRQSVAFWCNPISGHATLYWYQQILGQGPKLLIQFQNNGVVDDSQLPKDRFSAERLKGVDSTLKIQPAKLEDSAVYLCASSEDFREWAQYFGPGTRLLVL.

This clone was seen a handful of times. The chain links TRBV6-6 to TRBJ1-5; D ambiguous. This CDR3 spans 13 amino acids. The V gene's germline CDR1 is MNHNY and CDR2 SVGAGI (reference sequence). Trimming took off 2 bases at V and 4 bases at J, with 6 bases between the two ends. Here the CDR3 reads CASSYGENQPQHF. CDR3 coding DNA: TGTGCCAGCAGTTACGGCGAAAATCAGCCCCAGCATTTT.

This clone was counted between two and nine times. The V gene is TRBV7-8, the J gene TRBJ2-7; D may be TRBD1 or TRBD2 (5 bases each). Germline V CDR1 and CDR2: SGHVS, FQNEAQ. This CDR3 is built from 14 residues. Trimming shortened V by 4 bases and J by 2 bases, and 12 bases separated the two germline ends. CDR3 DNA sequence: TGTGCCAGCAGCTCAAGAGAGGGACCCTACGAGCAGTACTTC. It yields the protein CASSSREGPYEQYF.

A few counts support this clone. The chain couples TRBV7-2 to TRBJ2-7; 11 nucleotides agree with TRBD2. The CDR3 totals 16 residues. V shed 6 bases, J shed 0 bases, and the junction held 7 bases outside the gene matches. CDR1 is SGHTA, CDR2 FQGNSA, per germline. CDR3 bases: TGTGCCAGCAGATTTACCGGGACTAGCGGCTCCTACGAGCAGTACTTC. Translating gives CASRFTGTSGSYEQYF.

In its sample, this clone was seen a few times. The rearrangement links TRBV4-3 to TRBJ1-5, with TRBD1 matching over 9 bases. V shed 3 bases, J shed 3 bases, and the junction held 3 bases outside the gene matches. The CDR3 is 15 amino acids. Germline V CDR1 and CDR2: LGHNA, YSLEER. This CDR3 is CASSQGTGNNQPQHF. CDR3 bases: TGCGCCAGCAGCCAGGGGACAGGGAACAATCAGCCCCAGCATTTT.

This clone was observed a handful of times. CDR3 coding DNA: TGTGCCAGCAGACACGGGACCGGGAGACCCAATGAGCAGTTCTTC. Encoded protein: CASRHGTGRPNEQFF. The gene calls are TRBV7-3 and TRBJ2-1; D may be TRBD2 (6 bases). Germline V gene data show CDR1 as SGHTA and CDR2 as FQGTGA. Trimming stripped 6 bases from V and 6 bases from J, with 18 bases between. This CDR3 region has 15 residues.

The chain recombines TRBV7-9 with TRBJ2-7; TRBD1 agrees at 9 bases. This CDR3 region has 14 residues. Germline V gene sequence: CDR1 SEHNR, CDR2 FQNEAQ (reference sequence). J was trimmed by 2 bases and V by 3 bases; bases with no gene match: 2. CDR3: CASSFWDRAYEQYF. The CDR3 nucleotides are TGTGCCAGCAGCTTCTGGGACAGGGCCTACGAGCAGTACTTC.

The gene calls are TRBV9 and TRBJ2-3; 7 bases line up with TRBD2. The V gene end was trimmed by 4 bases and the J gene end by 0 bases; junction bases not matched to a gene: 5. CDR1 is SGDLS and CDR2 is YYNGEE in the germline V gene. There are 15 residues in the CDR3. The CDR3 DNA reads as TGTGCCAGCAGCACGGCTAGCGGTAGCACAGATACGCAGTATTTT. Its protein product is CASSTASGSTDTQYF.

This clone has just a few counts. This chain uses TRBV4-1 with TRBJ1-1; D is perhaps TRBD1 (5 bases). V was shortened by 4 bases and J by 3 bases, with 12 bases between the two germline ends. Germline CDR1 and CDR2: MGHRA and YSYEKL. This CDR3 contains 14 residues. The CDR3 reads CASSLFRDHTEAFF. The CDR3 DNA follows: TGCGCCAGCAGCCTCTTCCGGGACCACACTGAAGCTTTCTTT.

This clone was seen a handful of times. The CDR3 region has the DNA TGTGCCAGCAGCGAAGACAGAGACTATGGCTACACCTTC. Its translation is CASSEDRDYGYTF. The chain couples TRBV21-1 to TRBJ1-2; the table names TRBD1, a call not compared with the DNA. TRBV21-1 is a pseudogene locus. The CDR3 runs to 13 residues.